This TCR beta chain was sequenced during a study of tumor and adjacent non-tumor tissue in lung cancer. Comment on this clonotype: Lacking the conserved final phenylalanine or tryptophan, this CDR3 likely reflects a read error.

CDR1 is SGHTA, CDR2 FQGTGA, per germline. This CDR3 has 13 amino acids. Three rounds of nested PCR, following a modified ARM-PCR protocol, produced the TCRbeta library. TCRdb passed the multiplex PCR reads through MiXCR, listing each CDR3 protein once. The profile shows approximately 120,000 distinct CDR3 sequences, around 80% of them singletons. This sample's RNA came from whole unsorted tissue. The TCR originated in a woman aged 55-75 years with non-small cell lung cancer. The specimen sequenced was lung tumor tissue. V usage is TRBV7-3 and J usage is TRBJ2-4; D might be TRBD2 (6 bases). The CDR3 here is CASSTPGENIQYY. DNA for the CDR3: TGCGCCAGCAGCACCCCGGGGGAGAACATTCAGTACTAC.